These T cell receptor beta chains were read from a single sample in a study of cytomegalovirus exposure and HLA in healthy donors. Some clones are missing from TCRdb's copy, which holds only in-frame ones; the method was immunoSEQ multiplex PCR. The table shows some 150,000 clones, with over 60% occurring only once. The sample consisted of PBMCs. The origin of the receptors is a woman between 35 and 50 years old in good health and CMV-seronegative. Each CDR3 is given without its conserved first and last residue. A D gene is named only where the DNA matches it firmly.

CDR3: ASSPPGTGNTGELF; length: 14; J: TRBJ2-2; V: TRBV5-1; D: TRBD1
CDR3: SVQILGWAF; length: 9; J: TRBJ1-1; V: TRBV29-1; D: .
CDR3: ASSLAVVGLKETQY; length: 14; J: TRBJ2-5; V: TRBV11-2; D: .
CDR3: ATSREGLLAEEKLF; length: 14; J: TRBJ1-4; V: TRBV15; D: .
CDR3: ASSQAPRGALRTQY; length: 14; J: TRBJ2-5; V: TRBV6-6; D: .
CDR3: ASSLGLGAYPQDEKLF; length: 16; J: TRBJ1-4; V: TRBV7-9; D: .
CDR3: ASSISGAPHYEQY; length: 13; J: TRBJ2-7; V: TRBV6-1; D: .
CDR3: ASSPSSRGGYT; length: 11; J: TRBJ1-2; V: TRBV5-1; D: .
CDR3: ASSSTPGYGYT; length: 11; J: TRBJ1-2; V: TRBV7-9; D: .
CDR3: ASSYSLPATDTQY; length: 13; J: TRBJ2-3; V: TRBV6-5; D: .
CDR3: ASSDRVGQPQH; length: 11; J: TRBJ1-5; V: TRBV6-1; D: .
CDR3: ASSLVFQDEQY; length: 11; J: TRBJ2-7; V: TRBV7-2; D: .
CDR3: ASSGAQGLNQPQH; length: 13; J: TRBJ1-5; V: TRBV25-1; D: .
CDR3: ASSVGSSGRAVDTQY; length: 15; J: TRBJ2-3; V: TRBV2; D: TRBD2